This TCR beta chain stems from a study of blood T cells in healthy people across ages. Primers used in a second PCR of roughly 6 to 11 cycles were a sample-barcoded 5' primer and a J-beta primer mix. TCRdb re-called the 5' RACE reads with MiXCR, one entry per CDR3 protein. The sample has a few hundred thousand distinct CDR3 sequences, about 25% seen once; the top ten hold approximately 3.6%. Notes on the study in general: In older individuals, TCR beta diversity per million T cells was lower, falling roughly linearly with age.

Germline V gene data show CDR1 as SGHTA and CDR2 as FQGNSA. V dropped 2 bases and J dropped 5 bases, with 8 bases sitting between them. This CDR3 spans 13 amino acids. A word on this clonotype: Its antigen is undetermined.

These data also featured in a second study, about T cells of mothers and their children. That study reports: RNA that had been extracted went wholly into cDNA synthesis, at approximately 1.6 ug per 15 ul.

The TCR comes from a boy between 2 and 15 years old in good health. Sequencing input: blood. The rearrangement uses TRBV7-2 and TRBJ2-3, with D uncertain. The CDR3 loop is CASSLRALDTQYF. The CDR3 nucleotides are TGTGCCAGCAGCTTACGGGCGTTAGATACGCAGTATTTT. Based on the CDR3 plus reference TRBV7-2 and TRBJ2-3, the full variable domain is GAGVSQSPSNKVTEKGKDVELRCDPISGHTALYWYRQSLGQGLEFLIYFQGNSAPDKSGLPSDRFSAERTGGSVSTLTIQRTQQEDSAVYLCASSLRALDTQYFGPGTRLTVL.